The entry below describes one T cell receptor beta chain. Its antigen is still unknown. The split of CD4+ cells yielded CD45RA+ naive and CD45RA-negative memory subsets. The table came from immunoSEQ multiplex PCR; TCRdb's copy has only in-frame clones and leaves some out. Counted here are millions of clones, 90% to 95% occurring once; the ten biggest clones make up 0.13% to 0.15%. This entry comes from a study of shared clonotypes between healthy human individuals. Broader study findings: Clonotype sharing levels among donors were expected to vary with sequencing depth. The study found roughly 5.3% of naive CD4 clonotypes shared across a few donors.

The clonotype originates from a man aged 18-30 years in good health. The sample taken for sequencing was naive CD4+ T cells sorted from blood. Described subset: CD45RA+ positively selected.

The CDR3 sequence is CASSVSPGHYTGELFF. As DNA, the CDR3 is TGTGCCAGCAGCGTAAGCCCGGGACACTACACCGGGGAGCTGTTTTTT. V gene TRBV9 combines with J gene TRBJ2-2; D is perhaps TRBD1 (6 bases). The CDR3 runs to 16 residues. V was shortened by 1 base and J by 3 bases, with 13 bases between the two germline ends. Germline loops: CDR1 SGDLS, CDR2 YYNGEE.